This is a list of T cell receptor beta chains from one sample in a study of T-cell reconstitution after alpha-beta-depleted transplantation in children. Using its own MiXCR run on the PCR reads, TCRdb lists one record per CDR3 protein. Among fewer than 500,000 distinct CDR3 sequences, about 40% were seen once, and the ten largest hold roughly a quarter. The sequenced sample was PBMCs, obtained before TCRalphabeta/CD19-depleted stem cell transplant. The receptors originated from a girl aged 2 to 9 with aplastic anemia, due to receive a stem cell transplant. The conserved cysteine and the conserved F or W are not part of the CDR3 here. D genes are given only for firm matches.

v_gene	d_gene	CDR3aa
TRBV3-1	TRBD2	ASSQEPQASGRLSYNEQF
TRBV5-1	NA	ASSLYRQASYEQY
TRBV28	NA	ASSSLRGHEQY
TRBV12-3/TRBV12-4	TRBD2	ASSFLAGNDYNEQF
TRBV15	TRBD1	ATTGGRLSGANVLT
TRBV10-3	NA	AISGNERLYT
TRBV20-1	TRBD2	SAPPAGTSGGPHTQY
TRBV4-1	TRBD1	ASSQKEGALGSPLH
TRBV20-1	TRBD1	SARDRDRSYKQY
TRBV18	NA	ASSPGAANEKLF
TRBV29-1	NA	SVESGTRSQD
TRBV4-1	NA	ASSQGETISGNTIY
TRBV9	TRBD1	ASSAGGEQY
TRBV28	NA	ASSLQTVGNTIY
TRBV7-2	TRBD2	ASSFGGRAPDTQY
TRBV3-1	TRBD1	ASSAPTGAAYEQY
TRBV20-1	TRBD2	SAILSGTNTGELF
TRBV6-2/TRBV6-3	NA	ASSRDDSNQPQH
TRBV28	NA	ASSNAQRGTDTQY
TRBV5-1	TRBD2	ASSFTSGILNGNEQF
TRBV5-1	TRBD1	ASKRSGQGYYEQY
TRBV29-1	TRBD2	SVISGRQSWNYEQY
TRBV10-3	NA	AISTFYEQY
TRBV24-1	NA	ATANQGARAGGSKETQY
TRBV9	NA	ASRRAGIAKNIQY
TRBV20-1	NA	SARAVLGVRNEQF
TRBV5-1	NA	ASSPRDKSSYEQY
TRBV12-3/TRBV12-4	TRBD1	ASSRDRGMAGYT